The 26 T cell receptor beta chains below were found in one sample sequenced in a study of blood T cell repertoires in COVID-19. Sequenced by immunoSEQ multiplex PCR; TCRdb stores in-frame clones only, minus some. The table records some 340,000 clones, around 87% of them present only once. Sequenced sample: PBMCs or T cells enriched from blood (not recorded which). These receptors originate from a woman in her thirties who had recovered from COVID-19.

The chain links TRBV11-2 to TRBJ1-2; D is perhaps TRBD1 (5 bases). Germline CDR1 is SGHAT and CDR2 is FQNNGV. The CDR3 runs to 14 residues. V lost 5 bases and J lost 3, with 13 bases in between. The DNA of the CDR3 is TGTGCCAGCAGCCCTGGCGGGGCCTACTATGGCTACACCTTC. Its protein product is CASSPGGAYYGYTF.

CDR3 in DNA: TGTGCCAGTAGTCGGGGCGCGGGGCGAGATCAGCCCCAGCATTTT. It specifies CASSRGAGRDQPQHF. This chain uses TRBV19 with TRBJ1-5, with a possible D match to TRBD1 (5 bases). Germline assignment: CDR1 LNHDA and CDR2 SQIVND (reference sequence). The V gene lost 5 bases and the J gene lost 5 bases, with 16 bases spanning the gap. CDR3 size: 15 residues.

The chain joins TRBV19 to TRBJ1-2, with a weak D call TRBD1 (6 bases). Trimming stripped 10 bases from V and 4 bases from J, with 16 bases between. The CDR3 totals 13 residues. CDR1 and CDR2 (germline): LNHDA, SQIVND (reference sequence). The CDR3 sequence is CATQRGGFYGYTF. The CDR3 DNA follows: TGTGCCACCCAGAGGGGGGGCTTCTATGGCTACACCTTC. Together with reference TRBV19 and TRBJ1-2, the CDR3 gives the full variable domain: DGGITQSPKYLFRKEGQNVTLSCEQNLNHDAMYWYRQDPGQGLRLIYYSQIVNDFQKGDIAEGYSVSREKKESFPLTVTSAQKNPTAFYLCATQRGGFYGYTFGSGTRLTVV.

CDR3 DNA: TGTGCCAGTAGCAACCAGGCAGGATATTCACCCCTCCACTTT. Encoded protein: CASSNQAGYSPLHF. The chain combines TRBV19 with TRBJ1-6; D gene ambiguous. The CDR3 covers 14 residues. With 6 bases removed from V and 8 bases from J, the gap between germline ends came to 14 bases. Looked up from germline, CDR1 is LNHDA and CDR2 is SQIVND (reference sequence).

The chain carries TRBV6-5 and TRBJ1-2; 8 nucleotides line up with TRBD1. CDR1 is MNHEY, CDR2 SVGAGI, per germline. With V trimmed by 7 bases and J by 6 bases, 10 bases remained unmatched. This CDR3 is 14 amino acids long. CDR3 residues: CASIADRGGHGYTF. The CDR3 bases are TGTGCCAGCATCGCCGACAGGGGAGGACATGGCTACACCTTC.

The rearrangement links TRBV5-1 to TRBJ1-3, with D hard to call. V dropped 9 bases and J dropped 1 base, with 17 bases sitting between them. There are 15 residues in the CDR3. The V gene's germline CDR1 is SGHRS and CDR2 YFSETQ. The CDR3 nucleotides read TGCGCCACCTCCGACGGGGATCTGTCTGGAAACACCATATATTTT. Amino acids: CATSDGDLSGNTIYF.

The chain is built from TRBV11-2 and TRBJ1-3, with D possibly TRBD1 on 5 matching bases. Trimming stripped 5 bases from V and 4 bases from J, with 15 bases between. Germline V gene lookup returns CDR1 SGHAT and CDR2 FQNNGV. CDR3 length: 15 amino acids. This chain's CDR3 is CASSPQVGAGNTIYF. For the CDR3, the DNA is TGTGCCAGCAGCCCCCAGGTAGGGGCAGGAAACACCATATATTTT.

The gene calls are TRBV18 and TRBJ2-3, with a possible D match to TRBD1 (5 bases). CDR3 length: 15 residues. Germline CDR1 is KGHSH and CDR2 is LQKENI. V was pared by 3 bases and J by 3 bases, with 13 bases between. The CDR3 protein is CASSPRSRGTDTQYF. The CDR3 coding sequence is TGTGCCAGCTCACCGCGTTCTAGGGGAACAGATACGCAGTATTTT. The complete variable domain, with remaining parts taken from reference TRBV18 and TRBJ2-3, reads NAGVMQNPRHLVRRRGQEARLRCSPMKGHSHVYWYRQLPEEGLKFMVYLQKENIIDESGMPKERFSAEFPKEGPSILRIQQVVRGDSAAYFCASSPRSRGTDTQYFGPGTRLTVL.

V and J are TRBV5-1 and TRBJ2-5; D may be TRBD1 (6 bases). Germline loops: CDR1 SGHRS, CDR2 YFSETQ. The CDR3 loop spans 15 amino acids. V gave up 1 base and J gave up 1 base, with 11 bases separating them. CDR3 sequence (DNA): TGCGCCAGCAGCTTGTTACCGGACAGCCAAGAGACCCAGTACTTC. Residues: CASSLLPDSQETQYF.

The table lists this clone with a count of one. The chain carries TRBV4-2 and TRBJ2-7, with 8 bases matching TRBD2. The germline V gene has CDR1 LGHNA and CDR2 YNFKEQ. The CDR3 is 16 amino acids. Trimming at V came to 0 bases and at J to 0 bases, leaving 4 bases not matched to a gene. Written as DNA, the CDR3 is TGTGCCAGCAGCCAAGATATAGGGACTAGCTCCTACGAGCAGTACTTC. The encoded protein is CASSQDIGTSSYEQYF.

Here the CDR3 reads CASSLGRAIGNEQFF. CDR3 bases: TGTGCCAGCAGCTTAGGCAGGGCGATAGGCAATGAGCAGTTCTTC. V and J are TRBV7-6 and TRBJ2-1, with D tentatively TRBD1 (5 bases). Trimming pared 1 base from V and 6 bases from J, leaving 13 bases between. The CDR3 spans 15 residues. Germline loops: CDR1 SGHVS, CDR2 FNYEAQ.

The V call is TRBV20-1, the J call TRBJ2-7, with TRBD2 matching over 7 bases. This CDR3 is 15 amino acids long. The trim removed 3 bases at V and 0 bases at J, leaving 8 bases unmatched. Germline V CDR1 and CDR2: DFQATT, SNEGSKA (reference sequence). The CDR3 DNA sequence: TGCAGTGCTAGTCAGCGGGACTCCTCCTCCTACGAGCAGTACTTC. As protein: CSASQRDSSSYEQYF.

This clone was seen a single time. The chain joins TRBV3-1 (or the pseudogene TRBV3-2) to TRBJ2-5; the match to TRBD2 covers 13 bases. Germline loops: CDR1 LGHDT, CDR2 YNNKEL (reference sequence). The CDR3 consists of 16 residues. The junction had 5 bases not matched to a gene; V was cut back by 2 bases and J by 5 bases. For the CDR3, the DNA is TGTGCCAGCAGCCAATTGACTAGCGGGGGGTGGGAGACCCAGTACTTC. Protein sequence: CASSQLTSGGWETQYF.

The chain recombines TRBV2 with TRBJ2-2, with D possibly matching TRBD2 (6 bases). Per germline, CDR1 SNHLY and CDR2 FYNNEI. V lost 4 bases and J 2 bases, leaving 11 bases between the germline ends. CDR3 size: 15 residues. The CDR3 DNA reads TGTGCCAGCAGTGCGTCGGGACTTAACACCGGGGAGCTGTTTTTT. Amino acid sequence: CASSASGLNTGELFF.

The rearrangement joins TRBV9 to TRBJ2-4; perhaps TRBD1 as D (6 bases). Trimming left V 4 bases short and J 6 bases short, with 14 bases between. The CDR3 is made up of 14 amino acids. Germline V gene sequence: CDR1 SGDLS, CDR2 YYNGEE. The CDR3 reads CASSPGHGINIQYF. DNA of the CDR3: TGTGCCAGCAGCCCGGGACACGGTATAAACATTCAGTACTTC.

The chain links TRBV29-1 to TRBJ1-1; tentatively, D is TRBD1 (6 bases). The CDR3 extends over 13 amino acids. Germline CDR1 is SQVTM and CDR2 is ANQGSEA. V lost 6 bases and J 1 base, leaving 12 bases between the germline ends. CDR3 nucleotides: TGCAGCGTCACGACAGGAGGGAACACTGAAGCTTTCTTT. It translates to CSVTTGGNTEAFF. The full variable domain, in which reference TRBV29-1 and TRBJ1-1 provide the parts outside the CDR3, is SAVISQKPSRDICQRGTSLTIQCQVDSQVTMMFWYRQQPGQSLTLIATANQGSEATYESGFVIDKFPISRPNLTFSTLTVSNMSPEDSSIYLCSVTTGGNTEAFFGQGTRLTVV.

The chain employs TRBV10-3 and TRBJ1-1; TRBD1 might be the D (5 bases). CDR1 is ENHRY and CDR2 is SYGVKD in the germline V gene. There are 14 residues in the CDR3. The V end lost 2 bases, the J end lost 1 base, and 8 bases lay between the germline ends. CDR3: CAISERGGNTEAFF. The CDR3 DNA follows: TGTGCCATCAGTGAGCGGGGGGGGAACACTGAAGCTTTCTTT.

The chain is built from TRBV2 and TRBJ2-1; TRBD2 is a possible D gene (7 bases). There are 13 residues in the CDR3. V was shortened by 7 bases and J by 4 bases, with 11 bases between the two germline ends. Germline-derived CDR1 and CDR2 are SNHLY and FYNNEI. The CDR3 DNA follows: TGTGCCAGCACCGGGGGGCCTTACAATGAGCAGTTCTTC. Translation gives CASTGGPYNEQFF.

The chain has TRBV7-9 and TRBJ1-5; TRBD1 matches 11 bases. The V and J ends lost 5 bases and 7 bases, in that order; junction bases with no gene match: 7. The CDR3 length is 15 residues. The V gene's germline CDR1 is SEHNR and CDR2 FQNEAQ (reference sequence). CDR3 sequence: CASSVGTGGEQPQHF. DNA of the CDR3: TGTGCCAGCAGCGTAGGGACAGGGGGGGAACAGCCCCAGCATTTT.

The chain is built from TRBV12-3 or TRBV12-4 and TRBJ1-1; D is unresolved. Trimming cost V 5 bases and J 2 bases, with 3 bases left between them. CDR3 size: 11 residues. The CDR3 DNA is TGTGCCAGCAGTCCAAACACTGAAGCTTTCTTT. It codes for CASSPNTEAFF.

This chain connects TRBV28 to TRBJ2-7; perhaps TRBD2 as D (5 bases). The V end was cut by 6 bases, the J end by 3 bases, with 12 bases between. The CDR3 is 13 amino acids. The germline V gene encodes CDR1 MDHEN and CDR2 SYDVKM. For the CDR3, the DNA is TGTGCCAGCAGCCGAGGGTCAGACTACGAGCAGTACTTC. Translated, it gives CASSRGSDYEQYF.

In the case of this clone: Other DNA sequences within the sample encode an identical CDR3. The V call is TRBV7-2, the J call TRBJ2-3; D may be TRBD2 (5 bases). Trimming pared 0 bases from V and 1 base from J, leaving 5 bases between. There are 14 residues in the CDR3. The germline V gene has CDR1 SGHTA and CDR2 FQGNSA. The CDR3 is CASSLARGTDTQYF. The CDR3 DNA follows: TGTGCCAGCAGCTTAGCGCGGGGCACAGATACGCAGTATTTT.

The chain couples TRBV5-1 to TRBJ2-7; 10 bases are shared with TRBD1. Germline V gives CDR1 SGHRS, CDR2 YFSETQ. The V gene end was trimmed by 0 bases and the J gene end by 6 bases; junction bases not matched to a gene: 3. The CDR3 sequence is 14 residues long. The CDR3 reads CASSLGGTGAEQYF. For the CDR3, the DNA is TGCGCCAGCAGCTTGGGAGGGACAGGGGCCGAGCAGTACTTC. Looking up the rest from reference TRBV5-1 and TRBJ2-7 gives the full variable domain: KAGVTQTPRYLIKTRGQQVTLSCSPISGHRSVSWYQQTPGQGLQFLFEYFSETQRNKGNFPGRFSGRQFSNSRSEMNVSTLELGDSALYLCASSLGGTGAEQYFGPGTRLTVT.

This clone was observed a single time. This chain joins TRBV5-6 and TRBJ2-7; perhaps TRBD2 as D (5 bases). Per the germline V gene, CDR1 is SGHDT and CDR2 is YYEEEE. V lost 4 bases and J 4 bases, leaving 18 bases between the germline ends. The CDR3 sequence is 15 residues long. The CDR3 region is CASSPRPGLSYEQYF. Written as DNA, the CDR3 is TGTGCCAGCAGCCCCAGACCCGGACTTAGTTACGAGCAGTACTTC.

This chain joins TRBV15 and TRBJ2-2; TRBD2 might be the D (7 bases). The germline V gene has CDR1 LNHNV and CDR2 YYDKDF (reference sequence). Trimming took 0 bases from V and 4 from J, leaving 15 bases between them. The CDR3 spans 17 residues. CDR3 sequence reads: CATSRDLRGAGTGELFF. The CDR3 DNA reads TGTGCCACCAGCAGAGATCTACGGGGGGCCGGCACCGGGGAGCTGTTTTTT.

This clone is a singleton in its sample. V and J are TRBV18 and TRBJ1-2; TRBD1 aligns across 8 bases. V lost 3 bases and J lost 7; bases outside the gene matches: 16. The CDR3 extends over 17 amino acids. Germline assignment: CDR1 KGHSH and CDR2 LQKENI. The CDR3 spells CASSPIVPGSRGLGYTF. The DNA of the CDR3 is TGTGCCAGCTCACCGATCGTCCCGGGAAGCAGGGGGCTTGGCTACACCTTC.